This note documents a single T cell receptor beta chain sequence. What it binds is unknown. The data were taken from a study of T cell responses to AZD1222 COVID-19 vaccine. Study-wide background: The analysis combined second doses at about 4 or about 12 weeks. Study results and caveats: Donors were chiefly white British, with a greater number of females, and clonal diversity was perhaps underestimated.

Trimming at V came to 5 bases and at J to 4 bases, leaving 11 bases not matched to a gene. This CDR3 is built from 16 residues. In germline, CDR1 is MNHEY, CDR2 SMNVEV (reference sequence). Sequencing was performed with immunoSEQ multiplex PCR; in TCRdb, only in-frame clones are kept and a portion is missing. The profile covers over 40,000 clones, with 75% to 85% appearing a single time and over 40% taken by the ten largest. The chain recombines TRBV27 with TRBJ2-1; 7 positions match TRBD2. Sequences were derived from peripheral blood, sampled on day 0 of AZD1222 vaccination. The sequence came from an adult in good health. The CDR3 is CASSPRGRVGYNEQFF. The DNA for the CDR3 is TGTGCCAGCAGTCCCAGAGGGAGGGTGGGTTACAATGAGCAGTTCTTC.